These 10 T cell receptor beta chains originate from one sample sequenced in a study of OX40 agonist ivuxolimab in advanced cancers. Data came from immunoSEQ multiplex PCR; TCRdb stores just in-frame clones and leaves some out. The data contain about 58,000 clones, roughly nine tenths of them singletons. The source was CD4+ or CD8+ T cells sorted from blood, collected in a trial of the OX40 agonist ivuxolimab. These TCRs come from an adult with an advanced solid tumor such as melanoma, head and neck, liver or kidney cancer.

The chain uses TRBV29-1 and TRBJ2-1; D is undetermined. CDR3 size: 12 residues. V dropped 6 bases and J dropped 5 bases, with 11 bases sitting between them. Germline V lookup: CDR1 SQVTM, CDR2 ANQGSEA. The CDR3 DNA is TGCAGCGTCGTTAGACTTGACAATGAGCAGTTCTTC. It yields the protein CSVVRLDNEQFF.

This chain joins TRBV7-2 and TRBJ2-3; TRBD2 might be the D (6 bases). CDR3 length equals 17 residues. CDR1 is SGHTA, CDR2 FQGNSA, per germline. V was trimmed by 3 bases and J by 5 bases, leaving 21 bases between them. As DNA, the CDR3 is TGTGCCAGCAGCTTGGGAGACCGGGACTGGGGCATAGATACGCAGTATTTT. Translating gives CASSLGDRDWGIDTQYF.

The rearrangement links TRBV7-2 to TRBJ2-1; TRBD2 agrees at 7 bases. V trimming: 5 bases; J trimming: 7 bases; junction bases outside the gene matches: 17. In germline, CDR1 is SGHTA, CDR2 FQGNSA. This CDR3 region has 17 residues. In DNA, the CDR3 is TGTGCCAGCAGCCGATCCACGACTAGCACCGCTGGAAATGAGCAGTTCTTC. It is translated as CASSRSTTSTAGNEQFF.

The chain's CDR3 is CASNNGGISGAGELFF. For the CDR3, the DNA is TGTGCCAGCAACAACGGGGGGATTAGCGGGGCCGGGGAGCTGTTTTTT. V gene TRBV5-8 combines with J gene TRBJ2-2; 8 bases match TRBD2. Germline V lookup: CDR1 SGHTS, CDR2 YDEGEE. This CDR3 comprises 16 residues. V gave up 6 bases and J gave up 6 bases; unmatched junction bases: 13.

This chain uses TRBV27 with TRBJ2-3; TRBD1 aligns across 11 bases. The V segment lost 4 bases and the J segment 6 bases; nucleotides outside the gene matches: 3. The length of the CDR3 is 14 residues. CDR1 is MNHEY and CDR2 is SMNVEV in the germline V gene (reference sequence). The CDR3 loop reads CASSWTGGSDTQYF. The CDR3 DNA reads as TGTGCCAGCAGTTGGACAGGGGGCTCGGATACGCAGTATTTT.

The rearrangement links TRBV5-1 to TRBJ1-2, with a weak D call TRBD1 (6 bases). This CDR3 region has 12 residues. The V end was cut by 4 bases, the J end by 5 bases, with 9 bases between. CDR1 is SGHRS and CDR2 is YFSETQ in the germline V gene. This CDR3 is CASSLQGYGYTF. CDR3 nucleotides: TGCGCCAGCAGCCTACAGGGATATGGCTACACCTTC.

J is TRBJ2-3 and V is TRBV30, with 12 nucleotides matching TRBD2. Germline CDR1 reads GTSNPN; CDR2 reads SVGIG (reference sequence). The CDR3 extends over 13 amino acids. Unmatched junction bases numbered 0, after V lost 4 bases and J lost 4 bases. CDR3: CAWTSGGADTQYF. As DNA, the CDR3 is TGTGCCTGGACTAGCGGGGGGGCAGATACGCAGTATTTT. Complete variable domain (other parts from reference TRBV30 and TRBJ2-3): SQTIHQWPATLVQPVGSPLSLECTVEGTSNPNLYWYRQAAGRGLQLLFYSVGIGQISSEVPQNLSASRPQDRQFILSSKKLLLSDSGFYLCAWTSGGADTQYFGPGTRLTVL.

This chain uses TRBV29-1 with TRBJ2-1, with 9 bases lining up with TRBD1. The CDR3 extends over 15 amino acids. V shed 4 bases, J shed 5 bases, and the junction held 9 bases outside the gene matches. In germline, CDR1 is SQVTM, CDR2 ANQGSEA. CDR3 sequence: CSVGPGQGGHNEQFF. In DNA, the CDR3 is TGCAGCGTTGGTCCGGGACAGGGAGGCCACAATGAGCAGTTCTTC.

The chain uses TRBV7-6 and TRBJ1-6; D unclear. Per germline, CDR1 SGHVS and CDR2 FNYEAQ. Trimming pared 3 bases from V and 7 bases from J, leaving 10 bases between. The CDR3 consists of 14 residues. CDR3 loop: CASSFSGQNSPLHF. Here the CDR3 DNA reads TGTGCCAGCAGCTTCTCTGGGCAAAATTCACCCCTCCACTTT.

This clone was observed a single time. V gene TRBV5-1 combines with J gene TRBJ2-1, with 7 positions matching TRBD2. Germline V gene lookup returns CDR1 SGHRS and CDR2 YFSETQ. This CDR3 has 17 residues. The V segment lost 3 bases and the J segment 4 bases; nucleotides outside the gene matches: 13. CDR3 bases: TGCGCCAGCAGCTCGGGGATCCAAGCGGGGATATACAATGAGCAGTTCTTC. Protein: CASSSGIQAGIYNEQFF.